These 21 T cell receptor beta chains share one sample of origin, sequenced in a study of tumor-infiltrating lymphocytes in primary liver carcinoma. TCR beta cDNA was prepared out of approximately 500 ng total RNA by means of a constant-region primer. Sequencing libraries for TCR beta derived from three nested multiplex PCR rounds that used slightly modified ARM-PCR. Both of the initial two PCR rounds ran for around 9 cycles and employed TRBV1-TRBV30 forward primers alongside a C-beta reverse primer. One entry per CDR3 protein results from TCRdb running MiXCR on the multiplex PCR reads. The table shows about 200,000 distinct CDR3 sequences, with less than 75% occurring only once. Alongside blood RNA obtained from unsorted whole blood, germline DNA was also extracted. The sequenced material came from peripheral blood. The receptors originated from an older woman with primary liver carcinoma and hepatitis B virus infection.

CDR3 sequence (DNA): TGCGTTAGCAGCTTGTCACTAGATACCTACGAGCAGTACTTC. Translated: CVSSLSLDTYEQYF. The genes are TRBV5-1 and TRBJ2-7; a weak D match, TRBD2 (5 bases). This CDR3 region has 14 residues. The germline gives CDR1 SGHRS, CDR2 YFSETQ.

Comment on this clonotype: This sequence may be a read error, since a much larger clone differs from it by one base. No conserved phenylalanine or tryptophan ends this CDR3, so it is likely a read error. The chain has TRBV12-3 or TRBV12-4 and TRBJ2-1; no definite D call. The ends were cut back, 5 bases at V and 13 bases at J, with 18 bases in the middle. The CDR3 length is 13 residues. The CDR3 DNA is TGTGCCAGCAGTCTACTCGAAGAGGCGCCACAGTTCTTA. This translates into CASSLLEEAPQFL.

The gene calls are TRBV12-3 or TRBV12-4 and TRBJ2-1; 9 nucleotides line up with TRBD2. Trimming took 5 bases from V and 14 from J; bases not matched to a gene: 16. CDR3 length equals 15 residues. CDR3 in DNA: TGTGCCAGCAGTCCCCGGACTAGCGTGAGGGCCTGGGAGTTCTTC. Translated: CASSPRTSVRAWEFF.

With respect to this clonotype: An end of the junction does not agree with germline; a read error may underlie this. The chain carries TRBV29-1 and TRBJ1-1, with D hard to call. This CDR3 spans 11 amino acids. Germline V CDR1 and CDR2: SQVTM, ANQGSEA. CDR3 loop: CSVKDKVEAFF. The DNA for the CDR3 is TGCAGCGTTAAAGACAAAGTTGAAGCTTTCTTT.

This clonotype occurred once. The chain joins TRBV16 to TRBJ1-5; D call uncertain. The germline V gene encodes CDR1 KGHSY and CDR2 FQNENV. The CDR3 contains 12 residues. With 3 bases removed from V and 6 bases from J, the gap between germline ends came to 6 bases. DNA for the CDR3: TGTGCCAGCAGCCACGGGTCTCAGCCCCAGCATTTT. This codes for CASSHGSQPQHF. The variable domain in full, with the rest retrieved from reference TRBV16 and TRBJ1-5, is GEEVAQTPKHLVRGEGQKAKLYCAPIKGHSYVFWYQQVLKNEFKFLISFQNENVFDETGMPKERFSAKCLPNSPCSLEIQATKLEDSAVYFCASSHGSQPQHFGDGTRLSIL.

In this sample, this clonotype turned up a few times. This rearrangement joins TRBV28 to TRBJ2-1; D tentatively fits TRBD1 or TRBD2 (5 bases each). CDR1 is MDHEN and CDR2 is SYDVKM in the germline V gene. With 8 bases removed from V and 2 bases from J, the gap between germline ends came to 16 bases. The CDR3 loop spans 15 amino acids. In DNA form, the CDR3 reads TGTGCCAGCCGGTCGGTGGGGGTTCCCTACAATGAGCAGTTCTTC. Its protein is CASRSVGVPYNEQFF. Using reference TRBV28 and TRBJ2-1 for the parts outside the CDR3, the full variable domain is DVKVTQSSRYLVKRTGEKVFLECVQDMDHENMFWYRQDPGLGLRLIYFSYDVKMKEKGDIPEGYSVSREKKERFSLILESASTNQTSMYLCASRSVGVPYNEQFFGPGTRLTVL.

This clonotype was seen ten or more times. This chain joins TRBV29-1 and TRBJ2-1; tentative D call: TRBD1 (6 bases). Germline loops: CDR1 SQVTM, CDR2 ANQGSEA. The CDR3 consists of 14 residues. V lost 5 bases, J lost 8 bases, and 19 bases lay in between. Written as DNA, the CDR3 is TGCAGCGTTTCCCGATCACAGGGAAAATATGAGCAGTTCTTC. It is translated as CSVSRSQGKYEQFF.

A remark on this clonotype: A read error may account for a junction end that differs from germline. The rearrangement uses TRBV11-2 and TRBJ2-1, with D unclear. Looked up from germline, CDR1 is SGHAT and CDR2 is FQNNGV. This CDR3 comprises 13 residues. DNA for the CDR3: TGTGCCGGCAGCACGACCCGGCTCAGTGAACAGTTCTTC. This codes for CAGSTTRLSEQFF. The entire variable domain, with the rest obtained from reference TRBV11-2 and TRBJ2-1, is as follows: EAGVAQSPRYKIIEKRQSVAFWCNPISGHATLYWYQQILGQGPKLLIQFQNNGVVDDSQLPKDRFSAERLKGVDSTLKIQPAKLEDSAVYLCAGSTTRLSEQFFGPGTRLTVL.

The chain employs TRBV11-2 and TRBJ1-2, with a tentative D call TRBD1 (5 bases). Germline CDR1 is SGHAT and CDR2 is FQNNGV. The length of the CDR3 is 16 residues. CDR3 protein: CVISLGIRGTTFGYTF. The CDR3 DNA is TGTGTCATCAGCTTAGGGATTCGGGGGACTACCTTCGGCTACACCTTC.

Details on this clonotype: A read error may produce the germline difference seen at one junction end. The rearrangement uses TRBV6-2 or TRBV6-3 and TRBJ2-2, with 12 bases aligning to TRBD1. Germline loops: CDR1 MNHEY, CDR2 SVGEGT. The CDR3 sequence is 17 residues long. CDR3 sequence (DNA): TGTGTCAGCAGCCTACAGGGACAGGGGGCTAACACCGGGGAGCTGTTTTTT. Translation gives CVSSLQGQGANTGELFF.

Of note for this clonotype: The final CDR3 position lacks the conserved phenylalanine or tryptophan, pointing to a likely read error. The V call is TRBV4-1, the J call TRBJ2-5; D gene uncertain. V gave up 0 bases and J gave up 4 bases, with 12 bases separating them. The CDR3 loop spans 15 amino acids. In germline, CDR1 is MGHRA, CDR2 YSYEKL. CDR3: CASSQDAEFPETQYI. CDR3 sequence (DNA): TGCGCCAGCAGCCAAGATGCGGAGTTCCCAGAGACCCAGTACATC.

On this clonotype itself: Sequence at one end of the junction differs from germline and may be a read error. V and J are TRBV29-1 and TRBJ2-3; 7 bases line up with TRBD2. This CDR3 contains 13 residues. Looked up from germline, CDR1 is SQVTM and CDR2 is ANQGSEA. CDR3 bases: TGCAGCGTTGGTGGCGGGAGCACAAATACGCAGTATTTT. Its protein is CSVGGGSTNTQYF.

Concerning this clonotype: A read error may account for a junction end that differs from germline. V is TRBV12-3 or TRBV12-4 and J is TRBJ2-3, with 12 bases identical to TRBD1. The length of the CDR3 is 14 residues. CDR3 sequence: CASSTGQGARPTCF. The DNA of the CDR3 is TGTGCCAGCAGCACGGGACAGGGGGCCCGTCCGACATGTTTT.

Note on this clonotype: Here the CDR3 omits its conserved ending phenylalanine or tryptophan, so a read error is the likely source. The chain uses TRBV5-6 and TRBJ2-3; D ambiguous. Germline CDR1 reads SGHDT; CDR2 reads YYEEEE. Trimming removed 10 bases at V and 0 bases at J, with 12 bases between. The CDR3 length is 13 residues. The chain's CDR3 is CASSFESTDTQYS. The CDR3 region has the DNA TGTGCCTCCAGCTTTGAAAGCACAGATACGCAGTATTCT.

In the case of this clonotype: A much larger clone lies one base from this, so it may be a read error. This chain uses TRBV6-7 with TRBJ1-2; tentatively, D is TRBD1 (5 bases). TRBV6-7 is designated an ORF whose function remains uncertain. This CDR3 contains 15 residues. CDR3 in amino acids: CASSYWEGSGHGYIF. The CDR3 region has the DNA TGTGCCAGCAGTTACTGGGAGGGGTCGGGCCATGGCTACATCTTC.

On this clonotype itself: The junction departs from the called germline gene at one end, perhaps through a read error. The chain uses TRBV7-9 and TRBJ2-2; 8 bases are shared with TRBD1. The CDR3 loop spans 16 amino acids. Per germline, CDR1 SEHNR and CDR2 FQNEAQ (reference sequence). Here the CDR3 reads CASTTGQGLSTGELLF. The CDR3, as DNA: TGTGCCAGCACCACCGGACAGGGCCTATCCACCGGGGAGCTGCTTTTT. Using reference TRBV7-9 and TRBJ2-2 for the parts outside the CDR3, the full variable domain is DTGVSQNPRHKITKRGQNVTFRCDPISEHNRLYWYRQTLGQGPEFLTYFQNEAQLEKSRLLSDRFSAERPKGSFSTLEIQRTEQGDSAMYLCASTTGQGLSTGELLFGEGSRLTVL.

Note on this clonotype: A much larger clone differs by one base, so this may be a read error. V usage is TRBV7-9 and J usage is TRBJ2-1; weak D call: TRBD1 (5 bases). Trimming left V 0 bases short and J 1 base short, with 19 bases between. This CDR3 region has 19 residues. Germline loops: CDR1 SEHNR, CDR2 FQNEAQ (reference sequence). CDR3 sequence: CASSLAFVCGARSYNEQFF. CDR3 nucleotides: TGTGCCAGCAGCTTAGCGTTTGTTTGTGGGGCCCGGTCCTACAATGAGCAGTTCTTC.

For this clonotype: A read error may produce the germline difference seen at one junction end. The CDR3 spells CASSTRASSHEQYF. The CDR3 coding sequence is TGTGCCAGCAGCACCAGGGCCTCCTCCCACGAGCAGTACTTC. The gene calls are TRBV11-1 and TRBJ2-7, with D possibly TRBD1 on 5 matching bases. The germline CDR1 and CDR2 sequences are SGHAT and FQDESV (reference sequence). The CDR3 has 14 residues.

Points on this clonotype: Compared with germline, one end of the junction differs, possibly owing to a read error. The chain joins TRBV11-2 to TRBJ2-1; the D is unclear. CDR1 is SGHAT and CDR2 is FQNNGV in the germline V gene. The CDR3 is 13 residues long. DNA for the CDR3: TGCGCCAGCAGCCCCCTCGGGTGGGATGACCAGTTCTTC. Protein: CASSPLGWDDQFF.

Comment on this clonotype: The CDR3 end shows no conserved phenylalanine or tryptophan, and so a read error is likely. The chain carries TRBV6-1 and TRBJ2-7, with TRBD2 matching 7 bases. The CDR3 is 15 amino acids. Germline values: CDR1 MNHNS, CDR2 SASEGT. With 5 bases clipped from V and 7 bases from J, the junction kept 14 bases outside the gene matches. DNA for the CDR3: TGTGCCAGCAGTCCGGGGGGAGACGTACGATTGGAGCAGTACTCC. It encodes CASSPGGDVRLEQYS.

This clonotype was observed a handful of times. This rearrangement joins TRBV7-9 to TRBJ2-5; TRBD2 aligns across 9 bases. Germline V gene sequence: CDR1 SEHNR, CDR2 FQNEAQ (reference sequence). The CDR3 runs to 14 residues. The J segment lost 5 bases and the V segment lost 3 bases, leaving 4 bases of the junction unmatched. The CDR3 nucleotides read TGTGCCAGCAGCTTCGCGGGAGGGAGTGAGACCCAGTACTTC. Translation: CASSFAGGSETQYF.